What follows are 29 T cell receptor beta chains derived from one specimen sequenced in a study of T cell responses to AZD1222 COVID-19 vaccine. Produced via immunoSEQ multiplex PCR; TCRdb's table is partial and in-frame only. The sample consists of about 190,000 clones, approximately 91% of them appearing once. The sequencing here drew on peripheral blood, taken on day 0 of AZD1222 vaccination. Source of these receptors: an adult in good health.

The genes are TRBV19 and TRBJ2-5; TRBD1 agrees at 7 bases. Trimming cost V 6 bases and J 0 bases; bases outside gene matches: 7. The CDR3 runs to 15 residues. Looked up from germline, CDR1 is LNHDA and CDR2 is SQIVND (reference sequence). The CDR3 reads CASSFSDRNQETQYF. The CDR3 DNA follows: TGTGCCAGTAGCTTTTCGGACAGGAACCAAGAGACCCAGTACTTC.

This CDR3 reads CASSLSFQGGGQHF. In DNA form, the CDR3 reads TGTGCCAGCAGTTTATCGTTCCAGGGGGGAGGGCAGCATTTT. The chain recombines TRBV27 with TRBJ1-5, with 7 bases that match TRBD1. Germline values: CDR1 MNHEY, CDR2 SMNVEV (reference sequence). The length of the CDR3 is 14 residues. J was trimmed by 13 bases and V by 0 bases; bases with no gene match: 9.

This chain joins TRBV10-3 and TRBJ1-3; 10 nucleotides line up with TRBD1. The CDR3 contains 18 residues. CDR1 ENHRY and CDR2 SYGVKD come from the germline V gene. The V and J ends lost 4 bases and 0 bases, in that order; junction bases with no gene match: 9. The CDR3 spells CAISGTGGTSYSGNTIYF. CDR3 nucleotide sequence: TGTGCCATCAGTGGGACAGGGGGGACCTCTTACTCTGGAAACACCATATATTTT.

This clone was picked up a small number of times. The chain recombines TRBV29-1 with TRBJ1-2; TRBD1 matches 9 bases. The CDR3 is 11 amino acids. V shed 6 bases, J shed 6 bases, and the junction held 2 bases outside the gene matches. Germline lookup yields CDR1 SQVTM and CDR2 ANQGSEA. The CDR3 region is CSVRDRDGYTF. The CDR3 region has the DNA TGCAGCGTCCGGGACAGGGATGGCTACACCTTC.

The chain couples TRBV29-1 to TRBJ1-2; D gene unclear. The CDR3 extends over 11 amino acids. Trimming removed 3 bases at V and 0 bases at J, with 2 bases between. Germline values: CDR1 SQVTM, CDR2 ANQGSEA. This chain's CDR3 is CSVDANYGYTF. CDR3 sequence (DNA): TGCAGCGTTGATGCTAACTATGGCTACACCTTC.

The chain joins TRBV10-1 to TRBJ2-2; D possibly matches TRBD1 or TRBD2 (5 bases each). Germline assignment: CDR1 WNHNN and CDR2 SYGVQD (reference sequence). The CDR3 runs to 15 residues. V lost 3 bases, J lost 3 bases, and 11 bases lay in between. In DNA form, the CDR3 reads TGCGCCAGCAGTGATGAGGGGCGCGACACCGGGGAGCTGTTTTTT. Translated: CASSDEGRDTGELFF.

The J gene is TRBJ1-1, the V gene TRBV4-3, with D unresolved. With 1 base removed from V and 0 bases from J, the gap between germline ends came to 9 bases. Looked up from germline, CDR1 is LGHNA and CDR2 is YSLEER. This CDR3 spans 15 amino acids. The CDR3 DNA sequence: TGCGCCAGCAGCCAAGTTGGGGTAATGAACACTGAAGCTTTCTTT. Translation: CASSQVGVMNTEAFF.

The CDR3 sequence is CASSYSGAGQETQYF. Written as DNA, the CDR3 is TGTGCCAGCAGTTACTCCGGGGCGGGCCAGGAGACCCAGTACTTC. V usage is TRBV6-5 and J usage is TRBJ2-5, with D tentatively TRBD1 or TRBD2 (5 bases each). The CDR3 spans 15 residues. CDR1 MNHEY and CDR2 SVGAGI come from the germline V gene. Trimming pared 0 bases from V and 5 bases from J, leaving 13 bases between.

The chain couples TRBV2 to TRBJ2-5; no definite D call. The V gene lost 1 base and the J gene lost 8 bases, with 11 bases spanning the gap. Germline V gene data show CDR1 as SNHLY and CDR2 as FYNNEI. This CDR3 is built from 13 residues. This CDR3 is CASSEGDKATQYF. Written as DNA, the CDR3 is TGTGCCAGCAGTGAAGGCGACAAAGCTACCCAGTACTTC.

The CDR3 sequence: CASSFTGDTDTQYF. The DNA of the CDR3 is TGCGCCAGCAGCTTCACAGGGGACACAGATACGCAGTATTTT. The chain employs TRBV5-1 and TRBJ2-3; 7 nucleotides align to TRBD1. V shed 2 bases and J 2 bases; nucleotides not matched to a gene: 2. CDR3 length: 14 residues. CDR1 and CDR2 from the germline V gene are SGHRS and YFSETQ.

The V call is TRBV5-4, the J call TRBJ1-1, with D perhaps matching TRBD1 (5 bases). V dropped 0 bases and J dropped 0 bases, with 12 bases sitting between them. The length of the CDR3 is 16 residues. Germline CDR1 reads SGHNT; CDR2 reads YYREEE (reference sequence). In DNA, the CDR3 is TGTGCCAGCAGCTTGGACGACAGCACCGTGAACACTGAAGCTTTCTTT. Residues: CASSLDDSTVNTEAFF.

This clone was seen ten or more times. The V call is TRBV27, the J call TRBJ1-1; TRBD1 matches at 10 bases. The V gene end was trimmed by 5 bases and the J gene end by 1 base; junction bases not matched to a gene: 7. The germline CDR1 and CDR2 sequences are MNHEY and SMNVEV (reference sequence). The CDR3 consists of 16 residues. The DNA for the CDR3 is TGTGCCAGCAGTCTACTTGGACAGGGGGGGAACACTGAAGCTTTCTTT. Translated: CASSLLGQGGNTEAFF.

The chain is built from TRBV15 and TRBJ1-2; TRBD1 matches 9 bases. Germline CDR1 LNHNV, CDR2 YYDKDF (reference sequence). Germline trimming cut 0 bases from V and 6 bases from J; bases unmatched to any gene: 8. The CDR3 sequence is 16 residues long. Here the CDR3 DNA reads TGTGCCACCAGCAGAGATCCAACAGGGGGCGAAGATGGCTACACCTTC. Protein product: CATSRDPTGGEDGYTF.

This sequence joins TRBV5-5 and TRBJ2-7, with no clear D. There are 16 residues in the CDR3. Germline V gene sequence: CDR1 SGHKS, CDR2 YYEKEE (reference sequence). The V end lost 4 bases, the J end lost 0 bases, and 17 bases lay between the germline ends. The CDR3 coding sequence is TGTGCCAGCAGCCTGGTACGCGGCCATAGCTCCTACGAGCAGTACTTC. Translating it yields CASSLVRGHSSYEQYF.

The rearrangement joins TRBV15 to TRBJ1-5; D might be TRBD1 (6 bases). CDR1 LNHNV and CDR2 YYDKDF come from the germline V gene (reference sequence). CDR3 length equals 14 residues. V lost 5 bases, J lost 4 bases, and 12 bases lay in between. CDR3 loop: CATSPEGGNQPQHF. CDR3 nucleotide sequence: TGTGCCACCAGCCCCGAAGGGGGGAATCAGCCCCAGCATTTT.

V usage is TRBV7-8 and J usage is TRBJ2-3, with 13 nucleotides matching TRBD2. CDR1 is SGHVS, CDR2 FQNEAQ, per germline. The V segment lost 6 bases and the J segment 2 bases; nucleotides outside the gene matches: 5. This CDR3 is built from 16 residues. The CDR3 coding sequence is TGTGCCAGCAGGCGGACTAGCGGGAGTTTCACAGATACGCAGTATTTT. As protein: CASRRTSGSFTDTQYF.

The chain joins TRBV29-1 to TRBJ1-2; D gene unclear. The CDR3 contains 11 residues. Germline CDR1 is SQVTM and CDR2 is ANQGSEA. V dropped 4 bases and J dropped 7 bases, with 10 bases sitting between them. DNA for the CDR3: TGCAGCGTTGTTAGTCGAGGTGGCTACACCTTC. It encodes CSVVSRGGYTF.

This rearrangement joins TRBV20-1 to TRBJ2-3; D is uncertain. V was clipped by 3 bases and J by 2 bases, with 0 bases between them. The CDR3 contains 10 residues. Looked up from germline, CDR1 is DFQATT and CDR2 is SNEGSKA (reference sequence). CDR3 sequence: CSASTDTQYF. The CDR3, as DNA: TGCAGTGCTAGCACAGATACGCAGTATTTT.

This sequence joins TRBV5-6 and TRBJ1-2; D perhaps matches TRBD1 (5 bases). Germline V lookup: CDR1 SGHDT, CDR2 YYEEEE. With 3 bases removed from V and 5 bases from J, the gap between germline ends came to 14 bases. This CDR3 comprises 14 residues. The CDR3, as DNA: TGTGCCAGCAGCTATGGCAGGGAGGGGTATGGCTACACCTTC. Translated, it gives CASSYGREGYGYTF.

This chain links TRBV12-3 or TRBV12-4 with TRBJ1-1; no firm D call. This CDR3 has 13 amino acids. V lost 5 bases and J 0 bases, leaving 7 bases between the germline ends. The CDR3 region is CASSKQMNTEAFF. CDR3 coding DNA: TGTGCCAGCAGTAAACAGATGAACACTGAAGCTTTCTTT.

The V gene is TRBV2, the J gene TRBJ2-1, with 7 bases that match TRBD2. J was trimmed by 0 bases and V by 6 bases; bases with no gene match: 8. Per germline, CDR1 SNHLY and CDR2 FYNNEI. The CDR3 totals 16 residues. DNA for the CDR3: TGTGCCAGCAGGTCAGCGGGGCGAAGCTCCTACAATGAGCAGTTCTTC. It codes for CASRSAGRSSYNEQFF.

The chain recombines TRBV5-1 with TRBJ2-5, with TRBD2 as a possible D gene (5 bases). CDR3 length: 13 amino acids. Germline-derived CDR1 and CDR2 are SGHRS and YFSETQ. With 0 bases removed from V and 3 bases from J, the gap between germline ends came to 6 bases. The CDR3 region has the DNA TGCGCCAGCAGCTTGGGACTAAAAGAGACCCAGTACTTC. It translates to CASSLGLKETQYF. The full variable domain, rest sourced from reference TRBV5-1 and TRBJ2-5, is KAGVTQTPRYLIKTRGQQVTLSCSPISGHRSVSWYQQTPGQGLQFLFEYFSETQRNKGNFPGRFSGRQFSNSRSEMNVSTLELGDSALYLCASSLGLKETQYFGPGTRLLVL.

The chain joins TRBV9 to TRBJ2-5; TRBD2 might be the D (6 bases). From germline, CDR1 is SGDLS and CDR2 YYNGEE. V lost 3 bases, J lost 3 bases, and 15 bases lay in between. The CDR3 spans 15 residues. DNA for the CDR3: TGTGCCAGCAGCGCCGGAGGGGTTGGAAAAGAGACCCAGTACTTC. It is translated as CASSAGGVGKETQYF.

The V and J genes are TRBV18 and TRBJ1-1; no firm D call. The germline gives CDR1 KGHSH, CDR2 LQKENI. V lost 3 bases, J lost 2 bases, and 13 bases lay in between. The CDR3 has 15 residues. The DNA of the CDR3 is TGTGCCAGCTCACCTATGCCTCGGGGAAACACTGAAGCTTTCTTT. Translation: CASSPMPRGNTEAFF.

The genes are TRBV4-1 and TRBJ2-7; the match to TRBD1 covers 9 bases. Germline V gene lookup returns CDR1 MGHRA and CDR2 YSYEKL. Trimming cost V 5 bases and J 5 bases; bases outside gene matches: 10. There are 15 residues in the CDR3. The chain's CDR3 is CASSTRQGVVDEQYF. DNA of the CDR3: TGCGCCAGCAGCACGAGACAGGGGGTCGTGGACGAGCAGTACTTC.

This chain joins TRBV5-8 and TRBJ2-1; either TRBD1 or TRBD2 may fit D (5 bases each). The germline V and J ends were trimmed by 6 bases and 7 bases, with 23 bases remaining between them. The CDR3 is 16 residues long. Germline loops: CDR1 SGHTS, CDR2 YDEGEE. CDR3 nucleotides: TGTGCCAGCACCAACTACAGGATCCTGGGGGAAAATGAGCAGTTCTTC. Translating it yields CASTNYRILGENEQFF.

The rearrangement joins TRBV6-5 to TRBJ2-7, with unresolved D. V shed 6 bases and J shed 2 bases, with 14 bases lying between them. The CDR3 sequence is 14 residues long. In germline, CDR1 is MNHEY, CDR2 SVGAGI. The CDR3 DNA is TGTGCCAGCAGCCATCGCCTCGACCCCTACGAGCAGTACTTC. Amino acid sequence: CASSHRLDPYEQYF.

The CDR3 sequence: CASFYRGSTEAFF. CDR3 in DNA: TGTGCCAGTTTCTACAGGGGGAGCACTGAAGCTTTCTTT. The chain carries TRBV27 and TRBJ1-1, with TRBD1 matching 8 bases. Germline V gene lookup returns CDR1 MNHEY and CDR2 SMNVEV (reference sequence). Losses at the gene ends were 9 bases for V and 4 bases for J; bases not matched to a gene: 7. The CDR3 runs 13 residues.

The chain is built from TRBV24-1 and TRBJ2-1; D gene unclear. The CDR3 has 11 amino acids. CDR1 and CDR2 (germline): KGHDR, SFDVKD. With 6 bases removed from V and 6 bases from J, the gap between germline ends came to 5 bases. DNA for the CDR3: TGTGCCACCAGTTTAGGCAATGAGCAGTTCTTC. It translates to CATSLGNEQFF.